This record concerns one TCR beta chain sequence. The CDR3 runs to 17 residues. Trimming took 1 base from V and 4 from J; bases not matched to a gene: 11. Germline CDR1 is LNHNV and CDR2 is YYDKDF (reference sequence). The data originate from a study of blood T cell repertoires in COVID-19. Study at large: Acute and convalescent COVID-19 samples came from the United States, Italy and Spain. Nucleic acid was either cDNA or gDNA, and it came from T cells, B-cell-depleted T cells, or PBMCs.

In the authors' methods: Reference gene primer amplification in the assay estimated nucleated cell counts. Some clones are missing from TCRdb's copy, which holds only in-frame ones; the method was immunoSEQ multiplex PCR. The DNA was the basis for D and trimming; V, J and clone size are from that table. The sample has some 280,000 clones, 75% to 90% seen once. Sequencing used peripheral blood. The clonotype comes from a woman in her 30s with active or convalescent COVID-19. This chain uses TRBV15 with TRBJ2-7; TRBD2 matches 9 bases. For the CDR3, the DNA is TGTGCCACCAGCAGAGGTCCCCAGGGGCGGGAGGGATACGAGCAGTACTTC. Amino acid sequence: CATSRGPQGREGYEQYF.